Following are 8 T cell receptor beta chains from one sample sequenced in a study of blood T cell repertoires in COVID-19. The method was immunoSEQ multiplex PCR; TCRdb's version includes in-frame clones alone and lacks a portion of them. The table records about 110,000 clones, over 65% of them present only once. The sample comprised peripheral blood. Receptors originate from a woman in her thirties or forties with acute or convalescent COVID-19.

The V call is TRBV2, the J call TRBJ2-7; no reliable D call. Germline V gene data show CDR1 as SNHLY and CDR2 as FYNNEI. The CDR3 consists of 12 residues. The ends were cut back, 6 bases at V and 6 bases at J, with 12 bases in the middle. The CDR3 sequence is CASSESGLEQYF. CDR3 nucleotides: TGTGCCAGCAGCGAGAGTGGGCTCGAGCAGTACTTC.

The chain combines TRBV6-6 with TRBJ1-3; D is uncertain. The germline V gene has CDR1 MNHNY and CDR2 SVGAGI (reference sequence). The CDR3 sequence is 13 residues long. V lost 5 bases to trimming and J lost 8 bases, with 13 bases between them. CDR3 loop: CASSHHKGDTIYF. The CDR3 nucleotides read TGTGCCAGCAGTCACCACAAGGGAGACACCATATATTTT.

CDR3 coding DNA: TGTGCCAGCAGAACATCAGGGGGTGTCGACCACCAGCATTTT. Its protein is CASRTSGGVDHQHF. The chain links TRBV6-5 to TRBJ1-5; 7 positions match TRBD1. Germline V gives CDR1 MNHEY, CDR2 SVGAGI. The CDR3 consists of 14 residues. J was trimmed by 12 bases and V by 6 bases; bases with no gene match: 14.

The V call is TRBV19, the J call TRBJ2-7, with 7 bases fitting TRBD2. The CDR3 is 17 residues long. Germline V gene lookup returns CDR1 LNHDA and CDR2 SQIVND (reference sequence). After removal of 1 base from V and 0 bases from J, the junction contained 9 bases not matched to a gene. The DNA for the CDR3 is TGTGCCAGTAGTATAGGGGTTCGGCGGGAGAGCTCCTACGAGCAGTACTTC. Protein sequence: CASSIGVRRESSYEQYF.

CDR3 loop: CASSQQQGYYGYTF. The CDR3 DNA is TGTGCCAGCAGCCAACAACAGGGATACTATGGCTACACCTTC. The genes are TRBV7-2 and TRBJ1-2; TRBD1 is a possible D gene (6 bases). V was shortened by 5 bases and J by 3 bases, with 13 bases between the two germline ends. The CDR3 spans 14 residues. From germline, CDR1 is SGHTA and CDR2 FQGNSA.

This rearrangement joins TRBV7-2 to TRBJ2-6, with TRBD1 matching 12 bases. The CDR3 loop spans 14 amino acids. V gave up 6 bases and J gave up 12 bases; unmatched junction bases: 6. Germline assignment: CDR1 SGHTA and CDR2 FQGNSA. The CDR3 coding sequence is TGTGCCAGCAGGGCCGGGACAGGGGGCAGCGTCCTGACTTTC. It is translated as CASRAGTGGSVLTF.

The chain links TRBV7-2 to TRBJ2-3; 9 nucleotides line up with TRBD2. Germline loops: CDR1 SGHTA, CDR2 FQGNSA. V lost 4 bases, J lost 3 bases, and 2 bases stayed unmatched. This CDR3 is 14 amino acids long. The CDR3 sequence is CASSSLAGTDTQYF. DNA for the CDR3: TGTGCCAGCAGCTCTCTAGCGGGGACAGATACGCAGTATTTT.

This clone was picked up a small number of times. The chain's CDR3 is CASSLYRGGFEQYF. In nucleotides, the CDR3 is TGTGCCAGCAGTTTATATCGCGGGGGGTTCGAGCAGTACTTC. J is TRBJ2-7 and V is TRBV28; 8 positions match TRBD2. This CDR3 spans 14 amino acids. Germline V gene lookup returns CDR1 MDHEN and CDR2 SYDVKM. The V and J ends lost 1 base and 6 bases, in that order; junction bases with no gene match: 5.